This is a list of T cell receptor beta chains from one sample in a study of blood T cell repertoires in COVID-19. Generated by immunoSEQ multiplex PCR, the TCRdb table keeps only in-frame clones and is missing some. The table includes over 200,000 clones, about 87% detected once. The sequenced material came from PBMCs or T cells enriched from blood (not recorded which). These receptors came from a man younger than 35 with acute COVID-19. CDR3s include the opening cysteine and the closing phenylalanine or tryptophan. Each record gives: V gene, D gene, CDR3 protein. D genes are given only for firm matches.

v_call: TRBV19; d_call: TRBD2; cdr3_aa: CASSTGLAGLEQFF
v_call: TRBV7-9; d_call: .; cdr3_aa: CASSLAQGGDYEQYF
v_call: TRBV11-2; d_call: .; cdr3_aa: CASSLGHSGYTF
v_call: TRBV28; d_call: .; cdr3_aa: CASSPARVLGSYTF
v_call: TRBV6-5; d_call: .; cdr3_aa: CASSPQTGLNTEAFF
v_call: TRBV27; d_call: TRBD1; cdr3_aa: CASRGTATNEKLFF
v_call: TRBV6-5; d_call: TRBD2; cdr3_aa: CASSYSAGGPYEQYF
v_call: TRBV10-3; d_call: TRBD2; cdr3_aa: CAISAVAGGGGELFF
v_call: TRBV5-6; d_call: .; cdr3_aa: CASSLTPSSYNEQFF
v_call: TRBV3-1/TRBV3-2; d_call: .; cdr3_aa: CASSQKGRVPYNTEAFF
v_call: TRBV28; d_call: TRBD1; cdr3_aa: CASSSPQGYGTEAFF
v_call: TRBV18; d_call: .; cdr3_aa: CASSHTVDPNYGYTF
v_call: TRBV27; d_call: .; cdr3_aa: CASSLAGYPNEQFF
v_call: TRBV7-7; d_call: TRBD2; cdr3_aa: CASSLGLAGNTGELFF
v_call: TRBV6-5; d_call: .; cdr3_aa: CASRTDNSGETQYF
v_call: TRBV14; d_call: .; cdr3_aa: CASSQGRGQGEAFF
v_call: TRBV19; d_call: TRBD1; cdr3_aa: CASSPGRTGGAEQYF
v_call: TRBV7-2; d_call: .; cdr3_aa: CASSSSGTYEQYF
v_call: TRBV6-5; d_call: .; cdr3_aa: CASRPLEGVNEQYF
v_call: TRBV2; d_call: TRBD1; cdr3_aa: CASSATGGDEKLFF
v_call: TRBV25-1; d_call: TRBD1; cdr3_aa: CASSDGQGTTDTQYF
v_call: TRBV28; d_call: TRBD2; cdr3_aa: CASSLPPGLAEETQYF